This note documents a single TCR beta chain sequence. The antigen remains unidentified. TCRdb's table, derived via immunoSEQ multiplex PCR, lists solely in-frame clones and lacks some. This sample yields around 75,000 clones, of which 73% are seen a single time; 5% belongs to the top ten. Viral peptide pools were used in the ViraFEST assay to expand antigen-specific CD4+ T cells, and sequencing came afterward. It was after 10 days of culture that CD4+ T cells were isolated. Between March and December 2020, the person had a SARS-CoV-2 infection that PCR confirmed. Cells had half their medium changed to IL-2 medium on days 3 and 7. These data are taken from a study of vaccination effects on CD4 cells after COVID-19. V lost 2 bases to trimming and J lost 3 bases, with 17 bases between them. CDR1 and CDR2 from the germline V gene are SGHAT and FQNNGV. The CDR3 extends over 16 amino acids.

The sequencing here drew on CD4+ T cells from PBMCs cultured with HIV peptides, taken before COVID-19 vaccination. Subset reported: HIV-1 Nef peptide pool negative control/reference culture. This chain links TRBV11-2 with TRBJ2-7; D gene uncertain. The TCR was taken from a human donor who had a prior SARS-CoV-2 infection. The CDR3 loop reads CASSLTGGRFGYEQYF. CDR3 bases: TGTGCCAGCAGCTTAACTGGTGGCAGGTTTGGCTACGAGCAGTACTTC.